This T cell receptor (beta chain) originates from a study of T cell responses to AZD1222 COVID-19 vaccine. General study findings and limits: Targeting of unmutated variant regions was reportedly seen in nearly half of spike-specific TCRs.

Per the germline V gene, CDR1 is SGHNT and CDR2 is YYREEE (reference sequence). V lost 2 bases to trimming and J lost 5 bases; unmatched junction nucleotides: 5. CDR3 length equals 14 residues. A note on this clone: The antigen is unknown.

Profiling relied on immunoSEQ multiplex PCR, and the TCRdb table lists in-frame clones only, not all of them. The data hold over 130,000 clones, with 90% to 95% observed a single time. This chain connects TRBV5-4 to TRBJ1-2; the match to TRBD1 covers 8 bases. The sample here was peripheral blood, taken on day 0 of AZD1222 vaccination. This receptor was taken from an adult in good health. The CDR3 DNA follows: TGTGCCAGCAGCTTTCCTCAGGGGGCTTATGGCTACACCTTC. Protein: CASSFPQGAYGYTF.